One and the same sample provided the 7 T cell receptor beta chains below, sequenced in a study. TCRdb fed the 5' RACE reads into MiXCR, producing one record per CDR3 protein. The data contain some 54,000 distinct CDR3 sequences, 17% of them singletons. Sequenced: naive CD4+ T cells sorted from blood. Subset given: naive CD4+ T cells, CD4+CD45RA+CD25-. The source is a female donor with breast cancer.

This clonotype was counted at least ten times. The J gene is TRBJ2-5, the V gene TRBV7-2, with D possibly matching TRBD2 (5 bases). V dropped 0 bases and J dropped 4 bases, with 9 bases sitting between them. Germline loops: CDR1 SGHTA, CDR2 FQGNSA. The CDR3 length is 14 residues. This CDR3 is CASSLAGVGETQYF. The CDR3 nucleotides are TGTGCCAGCAGCTTAGCGGGAGTAGGAGAGACCCAGTACTTC.

This clonotype appeared many times. CDR3 in amino acids: CSVNVGRTEAFF. The CDR3 DNA follows: TGCAGCGTAAACGTGGGAAGGACTGAAGCTTTCTTT. V gene TRBV29-1 combines with J gene TRBJ1-1; D is ambiguous. From germline, CDR1 is SQVTM and CDR2 ANQGSEA. The ends were cut back, 6 bases at V and 5 bases at J, with 13 bases in the middle. The CDR3 sequence is 12 residues long.

On this clonotype: With a much larger clone just one base away, this may be a read error. V usage is TRBV29-1 and J usage is TRBJ2-7; possible D gene TRBD1, 6 bases. Looked up from germline, CDR1 is SQVTM and CDR2 is ANQGSEA. Between the trimmed V and J ends, which lost 3 bases and 3 bases, there was a span of 15 bases. The CDR3 spans 14 residues. The CDR3 reads CSVDLRTDFYEQYF. The CDR3 DNA reads as TGCAGCGTTGATCTCCGGACAGACTTCTACGAGCAGTACTTC.

This chain connects TRBV6-5 to TRBJ2-2, with D possibly being TRBD1 (5 bases). Per the germline V gene, CDR1 is MNHEY and CDR2 is SVGAGI. Trimming took 6 bases from V and 4 from J, leaving 18 bases between them. This CDR3 is built from 16 residues. The chain's CDR3 is CASSRKGQASTGELFF. The CDR3 DNA follows: TGTGCCAGCAGCCGAAAAGGACAAGCCAGCACCGGGGAGCTGTTTTTT.

The rearrangement links TRBV6-5 to TRBJ1-3; D possibly corresponds to TRBD1 (5 bases). Trimming shortened V by 5 bases and J by 4 bases, and 12 bases separated the two germline ends. The CDR3 totals 14 residues. CDR1 and CDR2 from the germline V gene are MNHEY and SVGAGI. The CDR3 loop reads CASSLTRGGNTIYF. The CDR3 nucleotides are TGTGCCAGCAGTCTCACGAGGGGCGGAAACACCATATATTTT.

This clonotype has just a few counts. This sequence joins TRBV20-1 and TRBJ1-1; D is possibly TRBD1 (5 bases). CDR3 length equals 17 residues. CDR1 and CDR2 from the germline V gene are DFQATT and SNEGSKA (reference sequence). Trimming pared 0 bases from V and 4 bases from J, leaving 21 bases between. The CDR3 nucleotides read TGCAGTGCTAGAGATAACAGGCGCATCGGGTTTCGCACTGAAGCTTTCTTT. This codes for CSARDNRRIGFRTEAFF.

This clonotype was picked up a small number of times. The rearrangement joins TRBV25-1 to TRBJ1-1, with D unresolved. This CDR3 has 14 residues. V lost 2 bases and J lost 1, with 8 bases in between. Per the germline V gene, CDR1 is MGHDK and CDR2 is SYGVNS. The CDR3 DNA reads as TGTGCCAGCAGTGAAAGGGCTTCGAACACTGAAGCTTTCTTT. This encodes CASSERASNTEAFF. Full variable domain (remainder filled in from reference TRBV25-1 and TRBJ1-1): EADIYQTPRYLVIGTGKKITLECSQTMGHDKMYWYQQDPGMELHLIHYSYGVNSTEKGDLSSESTVSRIRTEHFPLTLESARPSHTSQYLCASSERASNTEAFFGQGTRLTVV.